Listed below are T cell receptor beta chains from one sample, sequenced in a study of T cell responses to AZD1222 COVID-19 vaccine. Repertoires were generated with immunoSEQ multiplex PCR, while TCRdb's copy carries only in-frame clones and drops some. The sample carries 55,000 to 65,000 clones, approximately 89% recorded once. This sample comprised peripheral blood, obtained 28 days after the second AZD1222 dose. The source is an adult who received the AZD1222 COVID-19 vaccine. CDR3s leave out the opening cysteine and the closing phenylalanine or tryptophan. D genes are given only for firm matches. Expanded clones get a size class; other rows say once, few or many, or leave the size out.

V gene: TRBV7-9
clone size: NA
D gene: NA
CDR3 protein: ASSLARGGTYEQY

V gene: TRBV6-2/TRBV6-3
clone size: NA
D gene: NA
CDR3 protein: ASSRGKNGNQPQH

V gene: TRBV18
clone size: once
D gene: TRBD2
CDR3 protein: ASSPLAGDPKNIQY

V gene: TRBV7-3
clone size: NA
D gene: NA
CDR3 protein: ASRNRINLSYEQY

V gene: TRBV2
clone size: NA
D gene: NA
CDR3 protein: ASSLSAGVGANVLT

V gene: TRBV10-2
clone size: NA
D gene: NA
CDR3 protein: ASRDRFPYEQY

V gene: TRBV7-8
clone size: NA
D gene: NA
CDR3 protein: ASSLEPWAEPPIGQY

V gene: TRBV24-1
clone size: NA
D gene: TRBD1
CDR3 protein: ATSPGGAYGYT

V gene: TRBV5-4
clone size: NA
D gene: NA
CDR3 protein: ASSHRSYGNTIY

V gene: TRBV3-1/TRBV3-2
clone size: NA
D gene: NA
CDR3 protein: ASSQGHRDSCNEKLF

V gene: TRBV6-6
clone size: NA
D gene: TRBD2
CDR3 protein: ASSGRLAGGHNEQF

V gene: TRBV9
clone size: NA
D gene: NA
CDR3 protein: ASSVGLGPTYEQY

V gene: TRBV28
clone size: once
D gene: NA
CDR3 protein: ASSLSVGDIQY

V gene: TRBV5-8
clone size: NA
D gene: TRBD1
CDR3 protein: ASSPGTGDRDPSYEQY

V gene: TRBV3-1/TRBV3-2
clone size: once
D gene: NA
CDR3 protein: ASSPETELT

V gene: TRBV11-2
clone size: NA
D gene: NA
CDR3 protein: ASSPSSGYEQY

V gene: TRBV7-3
clone size: NA
D gene: TRBD1
CDR3 protein: ASSAGQGGFGNTIY

V gene: TRBV27
clone size: NA
D gene: TRBD2
CDR3 protein: ASHASGHYEQY

V gene: TRBV3-1/TRBV3-2
clone size: NA
D gene: NA
CDR3 protein: ASSQGQVLGNSPLH

V gene: TRBV6-6
clone size: once
D gene: NA
CDR3 protein: ASSPSPSSSPLH

V gene: TRBV6-6
clone size: NA
D gene: TRBD2
CDR3 protein: ASSRFHQTSGRNEQY

V gene: TRBV6-2/TRBV6-3
clone size: NA
D gene: TRBD1
CDR3 protein: ASSYWGQGINSYEQY

V gene: TRBV28
clone size: NA
D gene: TRBD2
CDR3 protein: ASSLLLAGGHLRETQY

V gene: TRBV19
clone size: NA
D gene: NA
CDR3 protein: ASLWNTEAF

V gene: TRBV29-1
clone size: NA
D gene: NA
CDR3 protein: SVAAVGETQY

V gene: TRBV5-1
clone size: NA
D gene: TRBD1
CDR3 protein: ASSKTGVGYGYT

V gene: TRBV5-1
clone size: NA
D gene: NA
CDR3 protein: ASSRTGTTEAF

V gene: TRBV28
clone size: NA
D gene: NA
CDR3 protein: ASRTQGGGETQY

V gene: TRBV5-4
clone size: NA
D gene: TRBD2
CDR3 protein: ASSLGLAGGEQF

V gene: TRBV11-2
clone size: NA
D gene: TRBD1
CDR3 protein: ASSGDRGTDTQY

V gene: TRBV3-1/TRBV3-2
clone size: few
D gene: TRBD2
CDR3 protein: ASSQTSGRTNTGELF

V gene: TRBV5-1
clone size: NA
D gene: TRBD2
CDR3 protein: ASSPNPEGLADIAKNIQY

V gene: TRBV9
clone size: NA
D gene: NA
CDR3 protein: ASSVGQSYEQY

V gene: TRBV10-3
clone size: NA
D gene: NA
CDR3 protein: AISEISDIILNTEAF

V gene: TRBV3-1/TRBV3-2
clone size: NA
D gene: NA
CDR3 protein: ASSHETYGYT

V gene: TRBV6-5
clone size: NA
D gene: NA
CDR3 protein: ASSYSSLRGETQY